This TCR beta chain was documented in a study of brain metastases from non-small cell lung cancer. V lost 7 bases, J lost 5 bases, and 8 bases lay in between. The germline CDR1 and CDR2 sequences are MNHGY and SVAAGI. There are 12 residues in the CDR3. Generated by immunoSEQ multiplex PCR, the TCRdb table keeps only in-frame clones and is missing some. This sample has 1,000 to 1,500 clones, with 75% to 90% found just once. This clonotype originated in a donor aged 40 or over with non-small cell lung cancer. Sequencing was carried out using tumor-adjacent normal tissue. The chain links TRBV6-9 to TRBJ2-2; D gene ambiguous. The CDR3 region has the DNA TGTGCCAGCATCCTAGGGACCGGGGAGCTGTTTTTT. It specifies CASILGTGELFF.